These T cell receptor beta chains were read from a single sample in a study of T cells expressing NK-cell markers. TCRdb re-called the 5' RACE reads and gives one entry per CDR3 protein, without DNA. This table holds about 260,000 distinct CDR3 sequences. The sample comprised blood T cells: a sorted CD56 or NKG2C T cell subset, CD4+ or CD8+ T cells, or bulk PBMC T cells (not recorded which). The receptors were sampled from a woman between 18 and 70 years old in good health. Each CDR3 is given with its conserved first and last residue.

CDR3 protein	V gene	J gene
CASPAFSYQETQYF	TRBV21-1	TRBJ2-5
CASSPLRLELGELFF	TRBV18	TRBJ2-2
CVSSLGATRSSYNEQFF	TRBV5-1	TRBJ2-1
CASSQGAKGGADTEAFF	TRBV4-2	TRBJ1-1
CASSYEGDLGYTF	TRBV6-6	TRBJ1-2
CSAKGLLNEKLFF	TRBV20-1	TRBJ1-4
CASSPGGASGTEAFF	TRBV7-3	TRBJ1-1
CASTPWARNQPQHF	TRBV6-1	TRBJ1-5
CASSLAAVNTGELFF	TRBV5-1	TRBJ2-2
CAISLWEEQYF	TRBV28	TRBJ2-7
CASSYSGHAKETQYF	TRBV6-5	TRBJ2-5
CASSRAGETQYF	TRBV7-7	TRBJ2-5
CASSLGSLAGYNEQFF	TRBV7-2	TRBJ2-1
CASRLGRTLYQETQYF	TRBV6-1	TRBJ2-5
CASSPDRAGMQETQYF	TRBV5-1	TRBJ2-5
CASSMGDQETQYF	TRBV5-1	TRBJ2-5
CASSSPPGAGEQYF	TRBV6-2/TRBV6-3	TRBJ2-7
CASSLTSPSSYNEQFF	TRBV5-1	TRBJ2-1
CASRAGASTDTQYF	TRBV6-1	TRBJ2-3
CASSQVGNEQFF	TRBV3-1	TRBJ2-1
CASSLRTGNQPQHF	TRBV12-3/TRBV12-4	TRBJ1-5
CASSLESRGSTDTQYF	TRBV5-1	TRBJ2-3
CASSDRENIQYF	TRBV12-3/TRBV12-4	TRBJ2-4
CASRPGGALTYNEQFF	TRBV19	TRBJ2-1
CASSPIAGGQETQYF	TRBV18	TRBJ2-5
CSARVGGSGTSALYEQYF	TRBV20-1	TRBJ2-7
CSPRRSIGDTEAFF	TRBV20-1	TRBJ1-1
CASSQGGTYEQYF	TRBV28	TRBJ2-7
CASSRGQLTEAFF	TRBV12-3/TRBV12-4	TRBJ1-1
CASDNPGQGYNEQFF	TRBV28	TRBJ2-1
CAITIDSSYGYTF	TRBV10-3	TRBJ1-2
CASSADRARQETQYF	TRBV18	TRBJ2-5
CASSLVVGELQPQHF	TRBV5-5	TRBJ1-5
CASNLETGGFSGNTIYF	TRBV5-8	TRBJ1-3
CASSQDRTPQETQYF	TRBV4-3	TRBJ2-5
CASGPTTGINSPLHF	TRBV12-5	TRBJ1-6
CASSSGRINYGYTF	TRBV7-9	TRBJ1-2
CASSYLRVEGAGANVLTF	TRBV6-5	TRBJ2-6
CASSQEPGTGLSGQYF	TRBV4-3	TRBJ2-7
CAISGLAGTTDTQYF	TRBV10-3	TRBJ2-3